The sample holds one count of the clone carrying this T cell receptor beta chain. TCRdb reprocessed the PCR reads via MiXCR and lists one record per CDR3 protein. The sample records more than 15,000 distinct CDR3 sequences, 35% to 45% being singletons. This record belongs to a study of tumor-infiltrating lymphocytes in oesophageal squamous cell carcinoma. This clonotype was sampled from a male donor with esophageal squamous cell carcinoma. Source material: esophageal tumor tissue.

The CDR3 here is CASSLGQVDTQYF. The DNA for the CDR3 is TGTGCCAGCAGCCTCGGACAGGTAGATACGCAGTATTTT. The chain carries TRBV7-3 and TRBJ2-3, with 7 nucleotides matching TRBD1. Germline CDR1 reads SGHTA; CDR2 reads FQGTGA. V shed 5 bases and J 5 bases; nucleotides not matched to a gene: 4. The CDR3 is made up of 13 amino acids.